Each of the 8 T cell receptor beta chains below was sequenced from the same sample in a study of cytomegalovirus exposure and HLA in healthy donors. PCR used 60 Vbeta primers and 13 Jbeta primers. The data were produced by immunoSEQ multiplex PCR, yet TCRdb's version contains in-frame clones alone and is incomplete. The data show some 190,000 clones, over 65% seen once. The source material was PBMCs. All receptors derive from a man in his late teens or twenties in good health and CMV-seronegative.

The V call is TRBV4-2, the J call TRBJ2-3; the match to TRBD2 covers 7 bases. This CDR3 has 16 amino acids. Per germline, CDR1 LGHNA and CDR2 YNFKEQ. V shed 0 bases, J shed 4 bases, and the junction held 7 bases outside the gene matches. The DNA for the CDR3 is TGTGCCAGCAGCCAAGAAGCAGGGAGGGCCCCAGATACGCAGTATTTT. Translation gives CASSQEAGRAPDTQYF.

The chain joins TRBV6-1 to TRBJ1-4; 9 bases map to TRBD1. Germline values: CDR1 MNHNS, CDR2 SASEGT. The ends lost 4 bases at V and 5 bases at J; junction bases unmatched: 8. CDR3 length equals 16 residues. The CDR3 loop is CASSVARGQGNEKLFF. In DNA, the CDR3 is TGTGCCAGCAGTGTGGCGCGGGGACAGGGAAATGAAAAACTGTTTTTT.

The gene calls are TRBV27 and TRBJ2-7, with D hard to call. V lost 2 bases to trimming and J lost 1 base, with 15 bases between them. Germline V gives CDR1 MNHEY, CDR2 SMNVEV (reference sequence). The CDR3 is 16 residues long. This CDR3 is CASSLIWNGGSYEQYF. Written as DNA, the CDR3 is TGTGCCAGCAGTTTAATATGGAACGGCGGATCCTACGAGCAGTACTTC.

In its sample, this clone was seen a few times. The chain employs TRBV5-1 and TRBJ1-2, with D possibly matching TRBD1 (5 bases). The CDR3 length is 13 residues. V shed 4 bases and J shed 4 bases, with 11 bases lying between them. From germline, CDR1 is SGHRS and CDR2 YFSETQ. CDR3 sequence: CASSLHRFYGYTF. The CDR3 DNA reads as TGCGCCAGCAGCCTCCACAGGTTCTATGGCTACACCTTC.

The chain carries TRBV7-8 and TRBJ2-3; D possibly corresponds to TRBD1 (5 bases). CDR3 length equals 15 residues. In germline, CDR1 is SGHVS, CDR2 FQNEAQ. Trimming took off 3 bases at V and 0 bases at J, with 10 bases between the two ends. CDR3 amino acids: CASSFNRLSTDTQYF. In DNA form, the CDR3 reads TGTGCCAGCAGCTTTAACAGGTTAAGCACAGATACGCAGTATTTT.

The chain links TRBV28 to TRBJ2-7, with D hard to call. This CDR3 contains 13 residues. Deletions cut 7 bases from V and 3 bases from J, with 13 bases between. Germline loops: CDR1 MDHEN, CDR2 SYDVKM. The CDR3 DNA is TGTGCCAGCAAAGAACCGCTCGGCTACGAGCAGTACTTC. Its protein is CASKEPLGYEQYF.

The gene calls are TRBV18 and TRBJ1-1; D gene ambiguous. The CDR3 is 13 amino acids. Germline CDR1 is KGHSH and CDR2 is LQKENI. The V end was cut by 5 bases, the J end by 8 bases, with 15 bases between. The CDR3 DNA reads TGTGCCAGCTCATCAGGTCGAGCCTTAGAAGCTTTCTTT. As protein: CASSSGRALEAFF.

This CDR3 is CATGQGVYGYTF. The CDR3 DNA follows: TGTGCCACCGGACAGGGCGTCTATGGCTACACCTTC. The chain combines TRBV19 with TRBJ1-2; 8 bases are shared with TRBD1. The germline V gene encodes CDR1 LNHDA and CDR2 SQIVND (reference sequence). V dropped 10 bases and J dropped 4; count of bases not matched to a gene: 5. The CDR3 contains 12 residues. Full variable domain (remainder filled in from reference TRBV19 and TRBJ1-2): DGGITQSPKYLFRKEGQNVTLSCEQNLNHDAMYWYRQDPGQGLRLIYYSQIVNDFQKGDIAEGYSVSREKKESFPLTVTSAQKNPTAFYLCATGQGVYGYTFGSGTRLTVV.